This T cell receptor (beta chain) was identified during a study of response to subunit inactivated influenza vaccine. TCRdb re-analysed the RT-PCR reads in MiXCR, keeping a single row per CDR3 protein. This table holds around 530,000 distinct CDR3 sequences, approximately 12% found once. This receptor was obtained from a man aged 50-59 years who received an inactivated influenza vaccine. This material consisted of PBMCs from blood, taken on the day of vaccination.

Here the CDR3 reads CASSLTSRTSGNTQYF. In DNA, the CDR3 is TGTGCCAGCAGCCTAACGAGCCGGACTAGCGGGAATACGCAGTATTTT. The chain has TRBV28 and TRBJ2-3; 12 nucleotides match TRBD2. The CDR3 loop spans 16 amino acids. The V gene's germline CDR1 is MDHEN and CDR2 SYDVKM. J lost 7 bases, V lost 6 bases, and 11 bases had no gene match.